These T cell receptor beta chains were read from a single sample in a study of cytomegalovirus exposure and HLA in healthy donors. Data came from immunoSEQ multiplex PCR; TCRdb stores just in-frame clones and leaves some out. The sample lists approximately 110,000 clones, roughly four fifths occurring once. Material: PBMCs. These receptors all stem from a man aged 50-60 years in good health and CMV-seronegative. Both conserved end residues are part of each CDR3. The order of the fields is V gene, J gene, D gene, clone size, CDR3 DNA, CDR3 protein. A D gene is named only where the DNA matches it firmly. Clone size is given for some rows only: seen once, a few or many times, or a class if the clone is expanded.

V: TRBV29-1; J: TRBJ1-2; D: NA; size: NA; DNA: TGCAGCGTTTTATCCCGGACAGATTATGGCTACACCTTC; CDR3: CSVLSRTDYGYTF
V: TRBV5-4; J: TRBJ2-2; D: NA; size: NA; DNA: TGTGCCAGCAGCTCCCTTGGGCCGGCCACCGGGGAGCTGTTTTTT; CDR3: CASSSLGPATGELFF
V: TRBV11-3; J: TRBJ2-6; D: TRBD1; size: once; DNA: TGTGCCAGCAGCTCCGGCCAGGGACAGGGAATAGGTGGGGCCAACGTCCTGACTTTC; CDR3: CASSSGQGQGIGGANVLTF
V: TRBV29-1; J: TRBJ2-2; D: NA; size: NA; DNA: TGCAGCGTTGTACCTGTAGGGGTCGGGGAGCTGTTTTTT; CDR3: CSVVPVGVGELFF
V: TRBV7-3; J: TRBJ1-4; D: NA; size: few; DNA: TGTGCCAGCAGCCCCCCCGACAGAGAAAAACTGTTTTTT; CDR3: CASSPPDREKLFF
V: TRBV6-1; J: TRBJ2-2; D: TRBD1; size: NA; DNA: TGTGCCAGCAGGACAGGGGGAGGATCCGGGGAGCTGTTTTTT; CDR3: CASRTGGGSGELFF
V: TRBV7-9; J: TRBJ2-4; D: TRBD1; size: NA; DNA: TGTGCCAGCGCCCCCAGGGGGCGCAAAAACATTCAGTACTTC; CDR3: CASAPRGRKNIQYF
V: TRBV4-1; J: TRBJ2-1; D: TRBD2; size: NA; DNA: TGCGCCAGCAGCCAATCTCAGCGGGGGGGCAATGAGCAGTTCTTC; CDR3: CASSQSQRGGNEQFF
V: TRBV13; J: TRBJ2-6; D: NA; size: NA; DNA: TGTGCCAGCAGCATCGACAGAGAACCTGGGGCCAACGTCCTGACTTTC; CDR3: CASSIDREPGANVLTF
V: TRBV27; J: TRBJ2-3; D: TRBD2; size: NA; DNA: TGTGCCAGCAGTTTATGGAACGGGGGGGCATCAGATACGCAGTATTTT; CDR3: CASSLWNGGASDTQYF
V: TRBV27; J: TRBJ2-1; D: TRBD2; size: NA; DNA: TGTGCCAGCAGACTACTAGCGGGCGGCTACAATGAGCAGTTCTTC; CDR3: CASRLLAGGYNEQFF
V: TRBV9; J: TRBJ2-5; D: TRBD2; size: NA; DNA: TGTGCCAGCAGCCCTGTAGCGGGGGCCCTTGGAGAGACCCAGTACTTC; CDR3: CASSPVAGALGETQYF
V: TRBV5-1; J: TRBJ1-1; D: TRBD1; size: NA; DNA: TGCGCCAGCAGCTTGGGGGACAGGGGAGTCACTGAAGCTTTCTTT; CDR3: CASSLGDRGVTEAFF
V: TRBV25-1; J: TRBJ2-3; D: TRBD2; size: few; DNA: TGTGCCAGCAGTGGCACTAGCGGGGGGGCGGATACGCAGTATTTT; CDR3: CASSGTSGGADTQYF
V: TRBV5-1; J: TRBJ2-1; D: TRBD2; size: NA; DNA: TGCGCCAGCAGCTTGGAATACGGGGGGGCTTACAATGAGCAGTTCTTC; CDR3: CASSLEYGGAYNEQFF
V: TRBV12-5; J: TRBJ2-1; D: TRBD2; size: NA; DNA: TGTGCTAGTGGTTTGGGGACTAGCGGGTTCTACAATGAGCAGTTCTTC; CDR3: CASGLGTSGFYNEQFF
V: TRBV6-5; J: TRBJ1-4; D: NA; size: NA; DNA: TGTGCCAGCAGGCGCTCGGGTGCAACTAATGAAAAACTGTTTTTT; CDR3: CASRRSGATNEKLFF
V: TRBV9; J: TRBJ2-6; D: NA; size: NA; DNA: TGTGCCAGCAGCGTTGAATTTTCGGGGTCTGGGGCCAACGTCCTGACTTTC; CDR3: CASSVEFSGSGANVLTF
V: TRBV6-5; J: TRBJ2-1; D: NA; size: NA; DNA: TGTGCCAGCGCGGGGAACCACAATGAGCAGTTCTTC; CDR3: CASAGNHNEQFF
V: TRBV2; J: TRBJ1-2; D: NA; size: few; DNA: TGTGCCAGCAGTGTCCGGGGGTACTATGGCTACACCTTC; CDR3: CASSVRGYYGYTF
V: TRBV7-7; J: TRBJ2-2; D: TRBD1; size: NA; DNA: TGTGCCAGCAGCTTAACTGGGACAGGGAGCACCGGGGAGCTGTTTTTT; CDR3: CASSLTGTGSTGELFF
V: TRBV11-2; J: TRBJ2-5; D: TRBD2; size: few; DNA: TGTGCCAGCAGCACCCGGGGGGGGATCCAAGAGACCCAGTACTTC; CDR3: CASSTRGGIQETQYF
V: TRBV14; J: TRBJ2-1; D: NA; size: NA; DNA: TGTGCCAGCAGCCATGCGGTTAGGGCGGGTTACAATGAGCAGTTCTTC; CDR3: CASSHAVRAGYNEQFF
V: TRBV18; J: TRBJ2-3; D: NA; size: few; DNA: TGTGCCAGCTCATCCCCCGTAGGCAGGAGCACAGATACGCAGTATTTT; CDR3: CASSSPVGRSTDTQYF
V: TRBV7-2; J: TRBJ1-5; D: NA; size: NA; DNA: TGTGCCAGCAGCTTCCAGGGAAATCAGCCCCAGCATTTT; CDR3: CASSFQGNQPQHF
V: TRBV19; J: TRBJ1-3; D: NA; size: once; DNA: TGTGCCAGTAAGGTACAGGGAGGGGACACCATATATTTT; CDR3: CASKVQGGDTIYF
V: TRBV5-6; J: TRBJ1-5; D: NA; size: NA; DNA: TGTGCCAGCAGCCGAGGGCGGACCATTCAGCCCCAGCATTTT; CDR3: CASSRGRTIQPQHF
V: TRBV7-9; J: TRBJ2-7; D: NA; size: NA; DNA: TGTGCCAGCAGCTTCTTTAGGGGTTCCTACGAGCAGTACTTC; CDR3: CASSFFRGSYEQYF